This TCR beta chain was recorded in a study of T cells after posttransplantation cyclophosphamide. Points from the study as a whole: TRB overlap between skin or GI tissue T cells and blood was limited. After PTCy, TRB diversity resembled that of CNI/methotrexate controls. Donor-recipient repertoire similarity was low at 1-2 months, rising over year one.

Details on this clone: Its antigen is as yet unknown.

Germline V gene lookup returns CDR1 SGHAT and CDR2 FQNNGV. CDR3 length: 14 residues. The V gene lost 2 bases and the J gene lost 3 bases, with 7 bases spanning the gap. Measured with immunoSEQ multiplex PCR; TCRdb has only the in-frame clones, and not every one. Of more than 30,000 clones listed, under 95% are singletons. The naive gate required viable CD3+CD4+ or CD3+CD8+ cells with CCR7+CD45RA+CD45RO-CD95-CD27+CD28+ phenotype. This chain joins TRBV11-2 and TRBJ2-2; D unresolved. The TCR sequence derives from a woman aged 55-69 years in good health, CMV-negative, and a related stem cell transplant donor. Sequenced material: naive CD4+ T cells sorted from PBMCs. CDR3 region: CASSLWSDTGELFF. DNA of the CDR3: TGTGCCAGCAGCTTATGGTCAGACACCGGGGAGCTGTTTTTT.